This T cell receptor beta chain derives from a study of shared clonotypes between healthy human individuals. About the research overall: Donors had three CD4 naive, three CD4 memory, two CD8 naive and one CD8 memory plate apiece.

Clones were sequenced by immunoSEQ multiplex PCR, and TCRdb holds only the in-frame ones, with some missing. The sample includes about 690,000 clones, about 92% of them seen just once. For this clone: Its antigen is unknown.

Whole-study findings and limits: Blood was the only sampled material, and tissue repertoires likely differ.

J gave up 5 bases and V 0 bases, and 4 bases lay outside the gene matches. Germline CDR1 and CDR2: MNHNY and SVGAGI (reference sequence). This CDR3 has 16 residues. The J gene is TRBJ1-6, the V gene TRBV6-6, with TRBD1 matching over 7 bases. This receptor was identified in a man between 18 and 29 years old in good health. Some clones in this sample may be carry-over from other donors' samples. Sample: memory CD8+ T cells from PBMCs. Subset noted: CD45RO+ cells pooled with CCR7-negative TemRA cells. In DNA form, the CDR3 reads TGTGCCAGCAGTTACTCAGAGGGGGCGGATAATTCACCCCTCCACTTT. Amino acids: CASSYSEGADNSPLHF.